This is a list of T cell receptor beta chains from one sample in a study of cytomegalovirus exposure and HLA in healthy donors. TCRdb keeps only in-frame clones here, not all; method: immunoSEQ multiplex PCR. The sample has over 55,000 clones; 75% to 85% are singletons. Sequencing used PBMCs. The receptors derive from a male donor in good health and CMV-seronegative. Each CDR3 is given with its conserved first and last residue. The D gene is left open where the match is weak. Size is stated for part of the rows, as once, few or many counts, or as a class when the clone is expanded.

V	D	size	J	DNA	CDR3
TRBV7-6	-	-	TRBJ2-1	TGTGCCAGCAGCCTAGGCGGTACAGGGCGAAATAATGAGCAGTTCTTC	CASSLGGTGRNNEQFF
TRBV5-8	-	-	TRBJ1-2	TGTGCCAGCAGGGAGCTACAGGGAAACCTTAACTATGGCTACACCTTC	CASRELQGNLNYGYTF
TRBV30	-	-	TRBJ1-2	TGTGCCTGGAGTGTACTAGGATATGGCTACACCTTC	CAWSVLGYGYTF
TRBV29-1	TRBD1	-	TRBJ1-1	TGCAGCGTTTGGACAGGGAGGGTTACTGAAGCTTTCTTT	CSVWTGRVTEAFF
TRBV18	TRBD1	-	TRBJ1-2	TGTGCCAGCTCACTCGGGACAGGGATTTATAACTATGGCTACACCTTC	CASSLGTGIYNYGYTF
TRBV7-2	TRBD2	-	TRBJ2-5	TGTGCCAGCAGCAAGACTCTAGCGGGGCGGGGAGAGACCCAGTACTTC	CASSKTLAGRGETQYF
TRBV6-1	TRBD1	once	TRBJ1-1	TGTGCCAGCAGTGAAGAGACAGGGGGGAACTCTGAAGCTTTCTTT	CASSEETGGNSEAFF
TRBV7-3	TRBD2	-	TRBJ2-3	TGTGCCAGCAGCACGACTAGCGGGGGGGCAGATACGCAGTATTTT	CASSTTSGGADTQYF
TRBV27	-	-	TRBJ1-1	TGTGCCAGCAGTTTAGGCAGGTTGAACACTGAAGCTTTCTTT	CASSLGRLNTEAFF
TRBV7-6	-	-	TRBJ2-5	TGTGCCAGCAGCCCACGGACAGCCGCAGGGCTGGAGACCCAGTACTTC	CASSPRTAAGLETQYF
TRBV5-1	TRBD1	-	TRBJ1-2	TGCGCCAGCAGCCTAGAGGGACAGGGGACCTATGGCTACACCTTC	CASSLEGQGTYGYTF
TRBV2	-	once	TRBJ1-5	TGTGCCAGCAGTGAACCCAGGGTAAATCAGCCCCAGCATTTT	CASSEPRVNQPQHF
TRBV11-1	TRBD1	-	TRBJ1-6	TGTGCCAGCAGCTCGTTGACAGGGGAACTCCACTTT	CASSSLTGELHF
TRBV27	-	-	TRBJ2-2	TGTGCCAGCAGTTCCTGGGACACCAACACCGGGGAGCTGTTTTTT	CASSSWDTNTGELFF
TRBV29-1	-	once	TRBJ2-5	TGCAGCGTTGGAGGCTCGTTAGAGACCCAGTACTTC	CSVGGSLETQYF
TRBV6-5	-	-	TRBJ1-3	TGTGCCACCGAGTCCTACAGGGAAAAAAGAAACACCATATATTTT	CATESYREKRNTIYF
TRBV9	TRBD1	-	TRBJ1-2	TGTGCCAGCAGCGCCTGGGACAGGGATAACTATGGCTACACCTTC	CASSAWDRDNYGYTF
TRBV6-6	-	-	TRBJ2-5	TGTGCCAGCAGCTACCTCCCCAACTCCCAAGAGACCCAGTACTTC	CASSYLPNSQETQYF
TRBV4-3	-	-	TRBJ2-1	TGCGCCAGCAGCCAAGATTGGAGACTACCCTACAATGAGCAGTTCTTC	CASSQDWRLPYNEQFF
TRBV7-3	-	-	TRBJ1-2	TGTGCCAGCAGCGTAGACGACAGCCCAGTCTATGGCTACACCTTC	CASSVDDSPVYGYTF
TRBV4-3	-	-	TRBJ1-1	TGCGCCAGCAGCTCTAGCCCTGGGAACACTGAAGCTTTCTTT	CASSSSPGNTEAFF
TRBV7-2	TRBD1	-	TRBJ1-1	TGTGCCAGCAGCTTAGAAAAGGGGGCATGGGCTGAAGCTTTCTTT	CASSLEKGAWAEAFF
TRBV7-3	-	-	TRBJ1-1	TGTGCCAGCAGCTTGAGCGGGAACACTGAAGCTTTCTTT	CASSLSGNTEAFF
TRBV19	TRBD1	-	TRBJ1-4	TGCGCCAGTAGTGACGGGACAGACTTAGGTAATGAAAAACTGTTTTTT	CASSDGTDLGNEKLFF
TRBV21-1	-	-	TRBJ1-2	TGTGCCAGCAGCAAAGCGAGGGGGCTGTATGGCTACACCTTC	CASSKARGLYGYTF
TRBV5-6	TRBD1	-	TRBJ2-7	TGTGCCAGCAGCCCAGGGGGCTGGTACGAGCAGTACTTC	CASSPGGWYEQYF
TRBV19	-	few	TRBJ1-1	TGTGCCAGTACACAGGGACGTCCGATGAACACTGAAGCTTTCTTT	CASTQGRPMNTEAFF
TRBV6-1	TRBD1	-	TRBJ1-1	TGTGCCAGCAGGGGAGACAGGGACGGCACTGAAGCTTTCTTT	CASRGDRDGTEAFF
TRBV6-5	TRBD1	-	TRBJ1-2	TGTGCCAGCAGTCGGGACAGGGCTTATGGCTACACCTTC	CASSRDRAYGYTF
TRBV18	TRBD1	-	TRBJ2-7	TGTGCCAGCTCACCTAGGCAGGGGGCTCTCGAGCAGTACTTC	CASSPRQGALEQYF
TRBV27	TRBD1	-	TRBJ1-6	TGTGCCAGCAGTTTGGACAGGGTAGGATCACCCCTCCACTTT	CASSLDRVGSPLHF
TRBV19	TRBD1	-	TRBJ1-2	TGTGCCAGTAGCCGGGACAGCTCCCAATGGGGCTACACCTTC	CASSRDSSQWGYTF
TRBV19	TRBD2	once	TRBJ2-1	TGTGCCAGTAAACGGGGGGGCTACAATGAGCAGTTCTTC	CASKRGGYNEQFF
TRBV10-3	TRBD1	few	TRBJ2-2	TGTGCCATCAGTTCTAAAGACAGGGGGATCACCGGGGAGCTGTTTTTT	CAISSKDRGITGELFF
TRBV5-1	-	-	TRBJ1-1	TGCGCCAGCAGCTTGTCGGGGGGTTACACTGAAGCTTTCTTT	CASSLSGGYTEAFF
TRBV2	-	-	TRBJ2-3	TGTGCCAGCAGCACCGACTCTTCTCCAGATACGCAGTATTTT	CASSTDSSPDTQYF
TRBV10-3	-	-	TRBJ2-5	TGTGCCATCACCCCCGGGGACCAAGAGACCCAGTACTTC	CAITPGDQETQYF
TRBV5-1	TRBD2	-	TRBJ2-7	TGCGCCAGCAGCCCGACTAGCGGGGGTTCCTACGAGCAGTACTTC	CASSPTSGGSYEQYF
TRBV9	-	-	TRBJ2-7	TGTGCCAGCCGCCCAGCAGGATCCTACGAGCAGTACTTC	CASRPAGSYEQYF
TRBV7-9	-	-	TRBJ1-5	TGTGCCAGCAGCCGGGAAGGGCTGGATCAGCCCCAGCATTTT	CASSREGLDQPQHF
TRBV11-2	-	-	TRBJ1-6	TGTGCCAGCAGCCGTAGACAGGCTAATTCACCCCTCCACTTT	CASSRRQANSPLHF
TRBV6-1	-	-	TRBJ1-1	TGTGCCAGCAGTGTCAGGGTTCTCGGGACTGAAGCTTTCTTT	CASSVRVLGTEAFF
TRBV6-5	TRBD1	-	TRBJ1-2	TGTGCCAGCAGTTACTCGGTGGGACAGCTTAACTATGGCTACACCTTC	CASSYSVGQLNYGYTF
TRBV5-1	TRBD2	-	TRBJ2-7	TGCGCCAGCAGCTCGGCAGCGGGACCCTACGAGCAGTACTTC	CASSSAAGPYEQYF
TRBV4-3	TRBD1	-	TRBJ1-2	TGCGCCAGCAGCACACAGGGGTCCTATGGCTACACCTTC	CASSTQGSYGYTF
TRBV7-9	-	-	TRBJ1-1	TGTTCCGGAGGGGAGGGTGAAGCTTTCTTT	CSGGEGEAFF
TRBV30	TRBD2	-	TRBJ2-5	TGTGCCTGGAGGGCTAGGGGAGCGGGGGGCTCGGAGACCCAGTACTTC	CAWRARGAGGSETQYF
TRBV7-3	TRBD2	few	TRBJ2-5	TGTGCCAGCAGCTTAACAGGGCTAGCGGTACAAGAGACCCAGTACTTC	CASSLTGLAVQETQYF
TRBV25-1	TRBD1	-	TRBJ1-1	TGTGCCAGCAGACCGGGACAGGGGTTTAGCACTGAAGCTTTCTTT	CASRPGQGFSTEAFF
TRBV5-6	TRBD1	once	TRBJ1-3	TGTGCCAGCAGCGCCCCGGGACAGTGGCTTGACTCTGGAAACACCATATATTTT	CASSAPGQWLDSGNTIYF
TRBV13	-	-	TRBJ1-2	TGTGCCAGCAGCCGCCAGGGGTTGAGCTATGGCTACACCTTC	CASSRQGLSYGYTF
TRBV23-1	TRBD1	-	TRBJ1-2	TGCGCCAGCAGTCAAAGGTCCCAGGGGGGAGTTTTTAGCTATGGCTACACCTTC	CASSQRSQGGVFSYGYTF
TRBV5-1	TRBD1	few	TRBJ1-2	TGCGCCAGCAGCCCGACAGGGGAGCCCTATGGCTACACCTTC	CASSPTGEPYGYTF
TRBV5-1	-	-	TRBJ1-1	TGCGCCAGCAGCTGGAAAGAGGTGAACACTGAAGCTTTCTTT	CASSWKEVNTEAFF
TRBV18	TRBD1	-	TRBJ1-4	TGTGCCAGCTCACTCTCCCGACAGGGGGCGCATGAAAAACTGTTTTTT	CASSLSRQGAHEKLFF
TRBV10-3	TRBD1	-	TRBJ1-3	TGTGCCGCTGACAGGGGGAGCTCTGGAAACACCATATATTTT	CAADRGSSGNTIYF
TRBV6-5	-	-	TRBJ1-2	TGTGCCAGCCGCATCGACATTAACTATGGCTACACCTTC	CASRIDINYGYTF